The T cell receptor (beta chain) under discussion was sequenced for a study of blood T cell repertoires in COVID-19. Looking at the study overall: T cells, B-cell-depleted T cells, or PBMCs supplied cDNA or gDNA.

Generated by immunoSEQ multiplex PCR, the TCRdb table keeps only in-frame clones and is missing some. The sample lists hundreds of thousands of clones, 75% to 90% occurring once. In its sample, this clone was seen a few times. This CDR3 has 16 residues. Germline V CDR1 and CDR2: SGHVS, FNYEAQ. Unmatched junction bases numbered 9, after V lost 0 bases and J lost 10 bases. The sequence derives from a woman in her twenties or thirties who had been exposed to COVID-19. The material sequenced was PBMCs or T cells enriched from blood (not recorded which). V and J are TRBV7-6 and TRBJ1-4; the match to TRBD1 covers 9 bases. The CDR3 sequence: CASSLAPGQGTGKLFF. CDR3 coding DNA: TGTGCCAGCAGCTTAGCGCCGGGACAGGGAACCGGAAAACTGTTTTTT. Together with reference TRBV7-6 and TRBJ1-4, the CDR3 gives the full variable domain: GAGVSQSPRYKVTKRGQDVALRCDPISGHVSLYWYRQALGQGPEFLTYFNYEAQQDKSGLPNDRFSAERPEGSISTLTIQRTEQRDSAMYRCASSLAPGQGTGKLFFGSGTQLSVL.